This T cell receptor beta chain was identified during a study of a mutant IDH1 vaccine in newly diagnosed glioma. Whole-study context: Vaccination followed radiotherapy alone by 4-6 weeks, or accompanied temozolomide cycles.

The repertoire was sequenced with immunoSEQ multiplex PCR; TCRdb's copy has only in-frame clones and lacks some. Of over 40,000 clones in the sample, approximately 92% are singletons; the top ten hold about 1.5%. V was clipped by 0 bases and J by 1 base; unmatched bases: 6. The CDR3 spans 19 residues. The germline V gene has CDR1 WNHNN and CDR2 SYGVQD (reference sequence). In the case of this clone: Its antigen is currently unknown.

The sample's time point: week 35, safety follow-up. In every dose of vaccine, 300 ug of mutant IDH1 20-mer peptide was given alongside topical imiquimod. The receptor's source is a man in his forties with glioma. The chain uses TRBV10-1 and TRBJ2-1; 13 bases align to TRBD2. The starting material was PBMCs, obtained from a glioma patient whose treatment included an IDH1 peptide vaccine. CDR3 nucleotides: TGCGCCAGCAGTGAGTCGGGACTAGCGGGGCCGACTTCCTACAATGAGCAGTTCTTC. Protein sequence: CASSESGLAGPTSYNEQFF.